This T cell receptor (beta chain) comes out of a study of T cell repertoires in cytomegalovirus infection. At the level of the study: Public signatures in TCR beta pointed to CMV infection and matching HLA type.

Germline V gene lookup returns CDR1 LNHNV and CDR2 YYDKDF (reference sequence). The CDR3 extends over 14 amino acids. Trimming removed 5 bases from V and 0 bases from J, with 10 bases in between. In the case of this clonotype: Its cognate antigen is unknown.

One entry per CDR3 protein results from TCRdb running MiXCR on the reads. The repertoire includes around 120,000 distinct CDR3 sequences, approximately 24% of them detected once, and 34% sits in the top ten. Sample: PBMCs, sequenced either directly or after in vitro stimulation (not recorded which). The J gene is TRBJ1-2, the V gene TRBV15, with no clear D. The receptor comes from a human donor in good health (CMV status not recorded). Some clones in this sample may be carry-over from other donors' samples. The chain's CDR3 is CATSGGRANYGYTF. CDR3 coding DNA: TGTGCCACCAGCGGAGGACGGGCTAACTATGGCTACACCTTC.